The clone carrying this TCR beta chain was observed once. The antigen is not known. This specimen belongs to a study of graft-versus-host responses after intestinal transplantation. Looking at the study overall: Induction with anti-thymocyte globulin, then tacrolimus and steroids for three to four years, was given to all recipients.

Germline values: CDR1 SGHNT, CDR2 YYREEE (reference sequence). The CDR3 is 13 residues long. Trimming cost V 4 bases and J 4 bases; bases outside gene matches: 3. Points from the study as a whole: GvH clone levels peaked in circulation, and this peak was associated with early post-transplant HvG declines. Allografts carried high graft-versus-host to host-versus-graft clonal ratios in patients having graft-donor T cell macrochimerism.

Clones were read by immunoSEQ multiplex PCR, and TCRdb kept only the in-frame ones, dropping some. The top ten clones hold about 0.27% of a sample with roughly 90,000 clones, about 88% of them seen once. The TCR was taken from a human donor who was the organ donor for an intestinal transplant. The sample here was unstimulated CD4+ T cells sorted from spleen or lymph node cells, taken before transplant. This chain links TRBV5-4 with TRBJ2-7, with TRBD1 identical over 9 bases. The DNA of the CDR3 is TGTGCCAGCAGCCGTGGGACAGGGTACGAGCAGTACTTC. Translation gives CASSRGTGYEQYF.